Reported below is one TCR beta chain. These data are taken from a study of blood T cell repertoires in COVID-19. In the original analysis: From reference gene primer amplification, estimates of nucleated cell counts were derived. Method: immunoSEQ multiplex PCR; TCRdb's copy keeps in-frame clones and lacks some. From that table come the V and J calls and clone size; the DNA was used to work out D and trimming. Of 150,000 to 200,000 clones listed, more than 75% are singletons. Patients of the Seattle cohort, enrolled during active infection, were followed longitudinally. Germline V CDR1 and CDR2: MNHEY, SMNVEV (reference sequence). With 0 bases clipped from V and 2 bases from J, the junction kept 8 bases outside the gene matches. CDR3 length: 18 amino acids.

The sequenced sample was peripheral blood. The sequence was collected from a person aged 70 to 85 with COVID-19, enrolled during active disease. J is TRBJ2-5 and V is TRBV27; 11 nucleotides match TRBD2. CDR3 DNA: TGTGCCAGCAGTTTATCGTCGAGGTTAGCGGGGGGGCAAGAGACCCAGTACTTC. As protein: CASSLSSRLAGGQETQYF.